These 19 T cell receptor beta chains were all obtained from the same sample, sequenced in a study of T cells in Graves' hyperthyroidism and ophthalmopathy. RNA transcripts were the template for amplifying TCR beta CDR3 regions. The primer set for the first-round RT-PCR of the TCR CDR3 was HTBI. TCRdb passed the multiplex PCR reads through MiXCR, listing each CDR3 protein once. The sample lists 250,000 to 350,000 distinct CDR3 sequences; over 15% were seen once. The sample consisted of blood. The receptors were gathered from an older woman with Graves' ophthalmopathy.

The chain joins TRBV24-1 to TRBJ2-2; D is ambiguous. Trimming stripped 7 bases from V and 0 bases from J, with 8 bases between. From germline, CDR1 is KGHDR and CDR2 SFDVKD. The CDR3 sequence is 14 residues long. CDR3 DNA: TGTGCCACCAGGGGTCCGACGAACACCGGGGAGCTGTTTTTT. As protein: CATRGPTNTGELFF.

In this sample, this clonotype turned up many times. The chain couples TRBV5-1 to TRBJ2-3, with D tentatively TRBD2 (5 bases). The germline V gene encodes CDR1 SGHRS and CDR2 YFSETQ. V lost 0 bases and J lost 2, with 7 bases in between. CDR3 length: 14 residues. Written as DNA, the CDR3 is TGCGCCAGCAGCTTGGGCCGGGACACAGATACGCAGTATTTT. Translated: CASSLGRDTDTQYF.

The J gene is TRBJ2-2, the V gene TRBV20-1, with D hard to call. Trimming took off 2 bases at V and 3 bases at J, with 7 bases between the two ends. CDR1 DFQATT and CDR2 SNEGSKA come from the germline V gene (reference sequence). The CDR3 loop spans 13 amino acids. CDR3 region: CSARRRDTGELFF. In nucleotides, the CDR3 is TGCAGTGCTAGACGACGAGACACCGGGGAGCTGTTTTTT.

This clonotype came up many times. The chain carries TRBV5-1 and TRBJ2-2, with 9 bases matching TRBD1. CDR3 length equals 15 residues. With 4 bases clipped from V and 4 bases from J, the junction kept 5 bases outside the gene matches. Per germline, CDR1 SGHRS and CDR2 YFSETQ. The CDR3, as DNA: TGCGCCAGCAGCCATCCACAGGGGGCCACCGGGGAGCTGTTTTTT. Translating it yields CASSHPQGATGELFF.

A remark on this clonotype: A much larger clone differs from this one at a single base, so this may be a read error. V is TRBV20-1 and J is TRBJ2-5; no firm D call. CDR1 DFQATT and CDR2 SNEGSKA come from the germline V gene (reference sequence). The CDR3 runs to 12 residues. Between the trimmed V and J ends, which lost 2 bases and 1 base, there was a span of 5 bases. CDR3 nucleotides: TGCAGTGCTAGATCCAGCCAAGAGACCCAGTACTTC. Translated, it gives CSARSSQETQYF.

This clonotype has ten or more counts. The chain employs TRBV20-1 and TRBJ1-1; D is possibly TRBD1 (5 bases). Germline V gives CDR1 DFQATT, CDR2 SNEGSKA (reference sequence). This CDR3 is 13 amino acids long. V was trimmed by 3 bases and J by 5 bases, leaving 13 bases between them. The CDR3 loop is CSASVVGGTEAFF. DNA for the CDR3: TGCAGTGCTAGTGTCGTCGGGGGAACTGAAGCTTTCTTT.

This clonotype was recorded many times. The chain carries TRBV12-3 or TRBV12-4 and TRBJ2-1; tentative D call: TRBD1 (6 bases). Trimming removed 5 bases from V and 11 bases from J, with 19 bases in between. The CDR3 is 14 residues long. CDR3 in amino acids: CASSLPSTGLQQFF. CDR3 bases: TGTGCCAGCAGTCTTCCCTCTACAGGGCTGCAGCAGTTCTTC.

This clonotype was counted once. This rearrangement joins TRBV30 to TRBJ1-5; possible D gene TRBD1, 5 bases. CDR1 is GTSNPN, CDR2 SVGIG, per germline (reference sequence). This CDR3 comprises 15 residues. Deletions cut 4 bases from V and 2 bases from J, with 15 bases between. The CDR3 DNA reads as TGTGCCTGGAATCTGGGGGGTACGGGCAATCAGCCCCAGCATTTT. This translates into CAWNLGGTGNQPQHF.

This clonotype was counted at least ten times. The rearrangement links TRBV4-3 to TRBJ1-4, with 10 positions matching TRBD1. Germline V gene data show CDR1 as LGHNA and CDR2 as YSLEER. V was clipped by 0 bases and J by 8 bases; unmatched bases: 6. The CDR3 consists of 16 residues. DNA of the CDR3: TGCGCCAGCAGCCAAGATCTGGGGACAGGGGACGAAAAACTGTTTTTT. Encoded protein: CASSQDLGTGDEKLFF.

With regard to this clonotype: A much bigger clone sits one base away, suggesting this may be a read error. This chain links TRBV20-1 with TRBJ2-7; TRBD1 agrees at 10 bases. Germline V gene sequence: CDR1 DFQATT, CDR2 SNEGSKA (reference sequence). This CDR3 has 11 residues. This CDR3 is CRGDRGYEQHF. The CDR3 nucleotides read TGCAGGGGGGACAGGGGTTACGAGCAGCACTTC.

J is TRBJ2-1 and V is TRBV5-1, with TRBD2 matching over 10 bases. From germline, CDR1 is SGHRS and CDR2 YFSETQ. The V and J ends lost 5 bases and 2 bases, in that order; junction bases with no gene match: 7. This CDR3 is built from 16 residues. The CDR3: CASRDASGGTYNEQFF. Written as DNA, the CDR3 is TGCGCCAGCAGGGACGCTAGCGGGGGCACCTACAATGAGCAGTTCTTC.

The chain has TRBV5-4 and TRBJ2-5; a weak D match, TRBD1 (6 bases). CDR1 and CDR2 from the germline V gene are SGHNT and YYREEE (reference sequence). Trimming removed 1 base at V and 4 bases at J, with 14 bases between. This CDR3 region has 15 residues. CDR3 sequence reads: CASSLTGSTRETQYF. In DNA form, the CDR3 reads TGTGCCAGCAGCTTGACAGGGTCGACACGAGAGACCCAGTACTTC. The full variable domain, completed using reference TRBV5-4 and TRBJ2-5, is ETGVTQSPTHLIKTRGQQVTLRCSSQSGHNTVSWYQQALGQGPQFIFQYYREEENGRGNFPPRFSGLQFPNYSSELNVNALELDDSALYLCASSLTGSTRETQYFGPGTRLLVL.

This clonotype was picked up a small number of times. The chain joins TRBV18 to TRBJ2-5, with D tentatively TRBD1 or TRBD2 (5 bases each). This CDR3 region has 12 residues. Trimming stripped 1 base from V and 12 bases from J, with 12 bases between. The germline V gene encodes CDR1 KGHSH and CDR2 LQKENI. The CDR3 DNA follows: TGTGCCAGCTCACCACTCGGGGACCAAAAGTACTTC. Translated: CASSPLGDQKYF.

Note on this clonotype: Being one base from a much bigger clone, this may be a read error. The chain joins TRBV6-2 or TRBV6-3 to TRBJ1-3, with D tentatively TRBD1 (6 bases). Deletions cut 8 bases from V and 4 bases from J, with 9 bases between. The germline gives CDR1 MNHEY, CDR2 SVGEGT. This CDR3 is 12 amino acids long. CDR3 sequence (DNA): TGTGCCAGCGGACAGAGCGGAAACACCATATATTTT. Translated: CASGQSGNTIYF.

This clonotype was seen at least ten times. The chain carries TRBV20-1 and TRBJ1-1; tentative D call: TRBD1 (6 bases). This CDR3 spans 16 amino acids. The ends were cut back, 6 bases at V and 2 bases at J, with 22 bases in the middle. Per germline, CDR1 DFQATT and CDR2 SNEGSKA (reference sequence). In DNA, the CDR3 is TGCAGTGCGGGAATACAGGGACTACTTCTAAACACTGAAGCTTTCTTT. It specifies CSAGIQGLLLNTEAFF.

The CDR3 nucleotides are TGTGCCAGCAGTCAAGACAGGTTAGGAGAGACCCAGTACTTC. Protein: CASSQDRLGETQYF. The V call is TRBV28, the J call TRBJ2-5, with D possibly matching TRBD1 (6 bases). The CDR3 runs to 14 residues. The germline CDR1 and CDR2 sequences are MDHEN and SYDVKM. V lost 5 bases and J lost 4, with 14 bases in between.

In this sample, this clonotype turned up many times. The chain links TRBV7-6 to TRBJ2-7; no firm D call. The V end lost 7 bases, the J end lost 5 bases, and 6 bases lay between the germline ends. The CDR3 has 10 amino acids. Germline V gene sequence: CDR1 SGHVS, CDR2 FNYEAQ. In DNA form, the CDR3 reads TGTGCCAGCACCCGGGACGAGCAGTACTTC. It codes for CASTRDEQYF.

This chain connects TRBV9 to TRBJ1-1; D uncertain. Germline assignment: CDR1 SGDLS and CDR2 YYNGEE. The CDR3 loop spans 13 amino acids. V shed 0 bases and J shed 2 bases, with 5 bases lying between them. The CDR3 region has the DNA TGTGCCAGCAGCGTAGAGCAAAACACTGAAGCTTTCTTT. Translated: CASSVEQNTEAFF.

Only a few counts were recorded for this clonotype. The V call is TRBV27, the J call TRBJ2-2, with D hard to call. With 6 bases removed from V and 7 bases from J, the gap between germline ends came to 12 bases. Germline V lookup: CDR1 MNHEY, CDR2 SMNVEV (reference sequence). This CDR3 has 13 amino acids. The chain's CDR3 is CASRPTALGELFF. The CDR3 bases are TGTGCCAGCAGACCAACAGCTCTCGGGGAGCTGTTTTTT.